A selection of T cell receptor beta chains follows, all from one sample in a study of early T cells in non-severe SARS-CoV-2 infection. TCRdb called the 5' RACE reads again in MiXCR, with one record for every CDR3 protein. The profile shows some 54,000 distinct CDR3 sequences, approximately 10% of them singletons. Sequencing was carried out using whole blood. These TCRs come from an adult who was a healthcare worker with PCR-confirmed SARS-CoV-2 infection or an uninfected control (not recorded which). CDR3s include the opening cysteine and the closing phenylalanine or tryptophan. A D gene is named only where the DNA matches it firmly. Part of the rows lack a size; the others show once, few, many or a class for expanded clones.

>TRBD1|TRBJ2-2|TRBV4-3|.
CASSQDGTENTGELFF
TGCGCCAGCAGCCAAGATGGGACAGAAAACACCGGGGAGCTGTTTTTT
>TRBD2|TRBJ2-7|TRBV4-1|few
CASSQDSGGSYEQYF
TGCGCCAGCAGCCAAGACTCGGGGGGATCTTACGAGCAGTACTTC
>.|TRBJ1-4|TRBV25-1|many
CASSERTADEKLFF
TGTGCCAGCAGTGAGAGGACAGCCGATGAAAAACTGTTTTTT
>TRBD1|TRBJ1-6|TRBV2|.
CANSLGQGHRNSPLHF
TGTGCCAACAGCCTGGGACAGGGGCACAGGAATTCACCCCTCCACTTT
>.|TRBJ1-1|TRBV5-1|few
CASSLVGEGEAFF
TGCGCCAGCAGCTTGGTGGGGGAAGGTGAAGCTTTCTTT
>.|TRBJ2-7|TRBV7-2|.
CASSSPPGEQYF
TGTGCCAGCAGCTCCCCCCCGGGCGAGCAGTACTTC
>.|TRBJ1-3|TRBV29-1|many
CSVVVPSSGNTIYF
TGCAGCGTTGTGGTCCCGAGCTCTGGAAACACCATATATTTT
>.|TRBJ2-2|TRBV19|few
CASGLFGVNTGELFF
TGTGCCAGTGGACTTTTTGGGGTGAACACCGGGGAGCTGTTTTTT
>.|TRBJ2-5|TRBV7-9|many
CASSLVPSVETQYF
TGTGCCAGCAGCTTAGTTCCGTCCGTCGAGACCCAGTACTTC
>.|TRBJ1-6|TRBV7-8|few
CASSSGPTGTPLHF
TGTGCCAGCAGCTCGGGGCCCACAGGGACACCCCTCCACTTT
>TRBD1|TRBJ1-5|TRBV19|few
CASSPRQGSNQPQHF
TGTGCCAGTAGTCCCCGACAGGGGAGTAATCAGCCCCAGCATTTT
>.|TRBJ2-2|TRBV7-9|.
CASSSRIPPNTGELFF
TGTGCCAGCAGCTCCCGGATTCCCCCGAACACCGGGGAGCTGTTTTTT
>TRBD2|TRBJ2-1|TRBV20-1|many
CSARPSGPRVNEQFF
TGCAGTGCTAGGCCTAGCGGACCTAGGGTCAATGAGCAGTTCTTC